Listed below are T cell receptor beta chains from one sample, sequenced in a study of shared clonotypes between healthy human individuals. Profiled with immunoSEQ multiplex PCR; TCRdb holds only in-frame clones, not every one. Among hundreds of thousands of clones listed, approximately 73% were seen once. The sample was memory CD4+ T cells sorted from blood. Receptors were obtained from a woman aged 25-40 years in good health. Each CDR3 is given with its conserved first and last residue. D genes are given only for firm matches. Only part of the rows carry a size: once, few, many, or a class if the clone is expanded.

abundance: .
j_gene: TRBJ2-5
v_gene: TRBV27
d_gene: TRBD1
CDR3aa: CASSIGGQWGQETQYF
CDR3nt: TGTGCCAGCAGTATAGGGGGACAGTGGGGGCAAGAGACCCAGTACTTC

abundance: once
j_gene: TRBJ2-1
v_gene: TRBV28
d_gene: TRBD2
CDR3aa: CASGTSGTNEQFF
CDR3nt: TGTGCCAGCGGGACTAGCGGGACCAATGAGCAGTTCTTC

abundance: .
j_gene: TRBJ1-1
v_gene: TRBV28
d_gene: .
CDR3aa: CASRVTAGVYTEAFF
CDR3nt: TGTGCCAGCAGAGTCACGGCAGGGGTGTACACTGAAGCTTTCTTT

abundance: .
j_gene: TRBJ2-7
v_gene: TRBV6-5
d_gene: .
CDR3aa: CASRPRDSSYEQYF
CDR3nt: TGTGCCAGCAGGCCCCGGGACTCGTCCTACGAGCAGTACTTC

abundance: .
j_gene: TRBJ1-1
v_gene: TRBV2
d_gene: .
CDR3aa: CASSEVGGWMNTEAFF
CDR3nt: TGTGCCAGCAGTGAAGTTGGGGGGTGGATGAACACTGAAGCTTTCTTT

abundance: .
j_gene: TRBJ1-5
v_gene: TRBV6-5
d_gene: TRBD1
CDR3aa: CASGDDRVGQPQHF
CDR3nt: TGTGCCAGCGGGGACGACAGGGTCGGTCAGCCCCAGCATTTT

abundance: few
j_gene: TRBJ1-3
v_gene: TRBV7-2
d_gene: .
CDR3aa: CASSLRSTERNTIYF
CDR3nt: TGTGCCAGCAGCTTACGGTCCACGGAGAGAAACACCATATATTTT

abundance: .
j_gene: TRBJ2-7
v_gene: TRBV28
d_gene: .
CDR3aa: CASIQIGGGEQYF
CDR3nt: TGTGCCAGCATTCAGATAGGGGGAGGCGAGCAGTACTTC

abundance: .
j_gene: TRBJ1-2
v_gene: TRBV7-3
d_gene: .
CDR3aa: CASSPGPGNDGYTF
CDR3nt: TGTGCCAGCAGCCCGGGCCCCGGCAATGATGGCTACACCTTC

abundance: .
j_gene: TRBJ2-7
v_gene: TRBV7-9
d_gene: .
CDR3aa: CASSLLYPGYEQYF
CDR3nt: TGTGCCAGCAGCTTGCTGTATCCCGGGTACGAGCAGTACTTC

abundance: .
j_gene: TRBJ1-5
v_gene: TRBV10-2
d_gene: TRBD1
CDR3aa: CASSESGQGYQPQHF
CDR3nt: TGCGCCAGCAGTGAATCGGGACAGGGCTATCAGCCCCAGCATTTT

abundance: .
j_gene: TRBJ2-7
v_gene: TRBV6-1
d_gene: .
CDR3aa: CASTRVNEQYF
CDR3nt: TGTGCCAGCACGAGGGTTAACGAGCAGTACTTC

abundance: few
j_gene: TRBJ1-2
v_gene: TRBV6-5
d_gene: .
CDR3aa: CASRPGAGASYGYTF
CDR3nt: TGTGCCAGCAGACCCGGGGCAGGGGCCTCCTATGGCTACACCTTC

abundance: .
j_gene: TRBJ2-7
v_gene: TRBV7-3
d_gene: TRBD1
CDR3aa: CASSRDRGHEQYF
CDR3nt: TGTGCCAGCAGCCGTGACAGGGGGCACGAGCAGTACTTC

abundance: .
j_gene: TRBJ2-1
v_gene: TRBV29-1
d_gene: TRBD2
CDR3aa: CSDSLAGVHEQFF
CDR3nt: TGCAGCGACAGCCTAGCGGGAGTGCATGAGCAGTTCTTC

abundance: .
j_gene: TRBJ1-2
v_gene: TRBV2
d_gene: .
CDR3aa: CASRPQGRGYTF
CDR3nt: TGTGCCAGCAGGCCACAGGGACGTGGCTACACCTTC

abundance: .
j_gene: TRBJ2-1
v_gene: TRBV2
d_gene: .
CDR3aa: CASSESHEQFF
CDR3nt: TGTGCCAGCAGTGAATCCCATGAGCAGTTCTTC

abundance: .
j_gene: TRBJ2-7
v_gene: TRBV5-4
d_gene: .
CDR3aa: CASSARGGSYEQYF
CDR3nt: TGTGCCAGCAGCGCGCGGGGCGGTTCCTACGAGCAGTACTTC

abundance: .
j_gene: TRBJ2-6
v_gene: TRBV19
d_gene: TRBD1
CDR3aa: CASGQGNSGANVLTF
CDR3nt: TGTGCCAGCGGACAGGGAAACTCTGGGGCCAACGTCCTGACTTTC

abundance: .
j_gene: TRBJ1-3
v_gene: TRBV4-1
d_gene: .
CDR3aa: CASSQDNGFLIGNTIYF
CDR3nt: TGCGCCAGCAGCCAAGATAATGGATTTCTTATCGGAAACACCATATATTTT

abundance: .
j_gene: TRBJ1-1
v_gene: TRBV2
d_gene: TRBD1
CDR3aa: CASGRDRLNTEAFF
CDR3nt: TGTGCCAGCGGTCGGGACAGGCTGAACACTGAAGCTTTCTTT

abundance: .
j_gene: TRBJ2-5
v_gene: TRBV6-5
d_gene: TRBD2
CDR3aa: CAERTSGGEQYF
CDR3nt: TGTGCCGAGCGGACTAGCGGGGGGGAGCAGTACTTC

abundance: .
j_gene: TRBJ2-7
v_gene: TRBV5-4
d_gene: TRBD1
CDR3aa: CASSFGDRDEQYF
CDR3nt: TGTGCCAGCAGCTTTGGGGACAGGGACGAGCAGTACTTC

abundance: few
j_gene: TRBJ2-7
v_gene: TRBV7-9
d_gene: .
CDR3aa: CASSLAPRGEQYF
CDR3nt: TGTGCCAGCAGCTTAGCCCCCCGAGGAGAGCAGTACTTC

abundance: few
j_gene: TRBJ1-5
v_gene: TRBV9
d_gene: .
CDR3aa: CASSPSQPQHF
CDR3nt: TGTGCCAGCAGCCCCAGTCAGCCCCAGCATTTT

abundance: many
j_gene: TRBJ2-7
v_gene: TRBV28
d_gene: .
CDR3aa: CASNPRPGFHEQYF
CDR3nt: TGTGCCAGCAACCCTAGACCCGGGTTTCACGAGCAGTACTTC

abundance: .
j_gene: TRBJ1-1
v_gene: TRBV5-4
d_gene: TRBD1
CDR3aa: CASSPRGAGGGVNEAFF
CDR3nt: TGTGCCAGCAGCCCCCGCGGGGCAGGGGGTGGGGTGAACGAAGCTTTCTTT

abundance: .
j_gene: TRBJ1-3
v_gene: TRBV5-4
d_gene: .
CDR3aa: CASSGGVAAGNTIYF
CDR3nt: TGTGCCAGCAGCGGGGGTGTGGCAGCTGGAAACACCATATATTTT

abundance: once
j_gene: TRBJ2-1
v_gene: TRBV27
d_gene: .
CDR3aa: CASSLRGGGRSSSYNEQFF
CDR3nt: TGTGCCAGCAGTTTAAGGGGAGGCGGGCGCTCGAGCTCCTACAATGAGCAGTTCTTC